These 29 T cell receptor beta chains were all obtained from the same sample, sequenced in a study of OX40 agonist ivuxolimab in advanced cancers. Repertoires were generated with immunoSEQ multiplex PCR, while TCRdb's copy carries only in-frame clones and drops some. The sample holds tens of thousands of clones, 70% to 90% seen once. The sequencing used CD4+ or CD8+ T cells sorted from blood, collected in a trial of the OX40 agonist ivuxolimab. The receptors stem from an adult with an advanced solid tumor such as melanoma, head and neck, liver or kidney cancer.

This clone was recorded only once. This chain connects TRBV5-1 to TRBJ2-7; the D gene is possibly TRBD2 (6 bases). The CDR3 totals 17 residues. Germline CDR1 is SGHRS and CDR2 is YFSETQ. Trimming cost V 5 bases and J 6 bases, with 27 bases left between them. CDR3 residues: CASRESRGSNYQREQYF. CDR3 in DNA: TGCGCCAGCAGAGAAAGCCGGGGGTCTAATTATCAGCGCGAGCAGTACTTC.

The CDR3, as DNA: TGTGCCAGCAGCCCAACTGGCGGGGGGGTGGCAGATACGCAGTATTTT. Translating it yields CASSPTGGGVADTQYF. The chain links TRBV11-2 to TRBJ2-3; TRBD2 matches 9 bases. In germline, CDR1 is SGHAT, CDR2 FQNNGV. V lost 5 bases, J lost 4 bases, and 10 bases stayed unmatched. This CDR3 has 16 residues.

The V call is TRBV7-2, the J call TRBJ2-6; D perhaps matches TRBD2 (6 bases). Germline values: CDR1 SGHTA, CDR2 FQGNSA. Trimming removed 5 bases at V and 4 bases at J, with 18 bases between. This CDR3 comprises 17 residues. The CDR3, as DNA: TGTGCCAGCAGCCTCAGAGGTGCGGGGTCGGGGGCCAACGTCCTGACTTTC. This translates into CASSLRGAGSGANVLTF.

The chain combines TRBV5-5 with TRBJ2-2, with a possible D match to TRBD1 (5 bases). The V gene's germline CDR1 is SGHKS and CDR2 YYEKEE (reference sequence). Deletions cut 4 bases from V and 4 bases from J, with 8 bases between. This CDR3 region has 13 residues. The DNA for the CDR3 is TGTGCCAGCAGCCTGACAGCCACCGGGGAGCTGTTTTTT. It specifies CASSLTATGELFF.

This chain joins TRBV19 and TRBJ2-5, with TRBD1 matching 8 bases. The CDR3 is 15 amino acids. Trimming cost V 5 bases and J 5 bases; bases outside gene matches: 10. CDR1 is LNHDA and CDR2 is SQIVND in the germline V gene (reference sequence). CDR3 sequence: CASSPRGDRPETQYF. CDR3 DNA sequence: TGTGCCAGTAGTCCCAGAGGGGACAGGCCCGAGACCCAGTACTTC. The variable domain in full, with the rest retrieved from reference TRBV19 and TRBJ2-5, is DGGITQSPKYLFRKEGQNVTLSCEQNLNHDAMYWYRQDPGQGLRLIYYSQIVNDFQKGDIAEGYSVSREKKESFPLTVTSAQKNPTAFYLCASSPRGDRPETQYFGPGTRLLVL.

The V and J genes are TRBV2 and TRBJ2-2; tentatively, D is TRBD1 (6 bases). This CDR3 region has 14 residues. Germline V CDR1 and CDR2: SNHLY, FYNNEI. V was clipped by 8 bases and J by 5 bases, with 15 bases between them. The CDR3 loop is CASGQSDRTGELFF. In DNA, the CDR3 is TGTGCCAGCGGACAGTCCGATAGGACCGGGGAGCTGTTTTTT.

V usage is TRBV9 and J usage is TRBJ2-3; D is tentatively TRBD1 or TRBD2 (5 bases each). The CDR3 covers 16 residues. Germline V gene data show CDR1 as SGDLS and CDR2 as YYNGEE. V was trimmed by 0 bases and J by 3 bases, leaving 14 bases between them. The DNA of the CDR3 is TGTGCCAGCAGCGTAGGTGCCAGGGAGAGGACAGATACGCAGTATTTT. It encodes CASSVGARERTDTQYF.

J is TRBJ1-1 and V is TRBV5-5, with a tentative D call TRBD1 (5 bases). This CDR3 region has 15 residues. V shed 2 bases and J shed 4 bases, with 15 bases lying between them. Per the germline V gene, CDR1 is SGHKS and CDR2 is YYEKEE (reference sequence). CDR3 bases: TGTGCCAGCAGCTTAGGGACGGTTGATGGCACTGAAGCTTTCTTT. Translated: CASSLGTVDGTEAFF.

The chain links TRBV25-1 to TRBJ2-7; 13 bases line up with TRBD2. The V and J ends lost 5 bases and 7 bases, in that order; junction bases with no gene match: 14. CDR3 length: 17 residues. CDR1 MGHDK and CDR2 SYGVNS come from the germline V gene. The CDR3 DNA reads TGTGCCAGCAGTCCCAGCCCCTTCGGACTAGCGGGAGAGGAGCAGTACTTC. Translated, it gives CASSPSPFGLAGEEQYF.

This chain connects TRBV19 to TRBJ2-3; perhaps TRBD2 as D (6 bases). This CDR3 spans 14 amino acids. Germline V gene sequence: CDR1 LNHDA, CDR2 SQIVND (reference sequence). Trimming left V 7 bases short and J 2 bases short, with 13 bases between. The CDR3 spells CASIEAGNTDTQYF. CDR3 bases: TGTGCCAGTATAGAGGCGGGAAACACAGATACGCAGTATTTT.

This clone was detected once. This chain links TRBV6-4 with TRBJ2-3; D perhaps matches TRBD2 (5 bases). CDR1 and CDR2 from the germline V gene are MRHNA and SNTAGT. CDR3 length equals 14 residues. Trimming stripped 3 bases from V and 3 bases from J, with 10 bases between. The CDR3 sequence is CASSEGGSTDTQYF. CDR3 in DNA: TGTGCCAGCAGTGAGGGCGGGTCGACAGATACGCAGTATTTT.

The chain carries TRBV11-3 and TRBJ2-3; D unresolved. The germline V gene has CDR1 SGHNT and CDR2 YENEEA. Trimming pared 0 bases from V and 7 bases from J, leaving 11 bases between. The CDR3 runs to 14 residues. In nucleotides, the CDR3 is TGTGCCAGCAGCTTAGATACTGTTTCCCATACGCAGTATTTT. It codes for CASSLDTVSHTQYF.

V and J are TRBV6-5 and TRBJ2-5; D gene uncertain. Trimming stripped 4 bases from V and 5 bases from J, with 5 bases between. The CDR3 covers 11 residues. In germline, CDR1 is MNHEY, CDR2 SVGAGI. CDR3 sequence reads: CASSFLETQYF. The CDR3 DNA sequence: TGTGCCAGCAGTTTTCTCGAGACCCAGTACTTC.

The rearrangement links TRBV11-3 to TRBJ1-4; perhaps TRBD1 as D (5 bases). Germline V gene sequence: CDR1 SGHNT, CDR2 YENEEA. V dropped 1 base and J dropped 5 bases, with 23 bases sitting between them. This CDR3 spans 19 amino acids. Written as DNA, the CDR3 is TGTGCCAGCAGCTTAGTCGTTTTGGGACCCCGGCGCGGAAATGAAAAACTGTTTTTT. Encoded protein: CASSLVVLGPRRGNEKLFF.

The rearrangement joins TRBV5-1 to TRBJ1-1; D not resolved. Germline CDR1 SGHRS, CDR2 YFSETQ. V was clipped by 7 bases and J by 1 base, with 14 bases between them. CDR3 length: 14 amino acids. Written as DNA, the CDR3 is TGCGCCAGCCGGGCCCCCGGGCAGAACACTGAAGCTTTCTTT. Translating it yields CASRAPGQNTEAFF.

The rearrangement joins TRBV6-8 to TRBJ1-3, with D possibly matching TRBD1 (5 bases). Trimming left V 6 bases short and J 3 bases short, with 12 bases between. Per germline, CDR1 MNHGY and CDR2 SAAAGT. The CDR3 extends over 14 amino acids. DNA for the CDR3: TGTGCCAGCAGCCTCGTGGGGCTTGGAAACACCATATATTTT. Amino acid sequence: CASSLVGLGNTIYF.

The chain links TRBV19 to TRBJ2-4, with D tentatively TRBD2 (6 bases). This CDR3 is 17 amino acids long. The germline V gene encodes CDR1 LNHDA and CDR2 SQIVND (reference sequence). V was shortened by 5 bases and J by 1 base, with 18 bases between the two germline ends. In nucleotides, the CDR3 is TGTGCCAGTAGTGTCCGGACTAACGGTGTGGCCAAAAACATTCAGTACTTC. Its translation: CASSVRTNGVAKNIQYF.

CDR3 in DNA: TGTGCCAGCAGTCGGGGCACAGATACGCAGTATTTT. Translation: CASSRGTDTQYF. The chain employs TRBV27 and TRBJ2-3; D call uncertain. Trimming shortened V by 5 bases and J by 1 base, and 4 bases separated the two germline ends. The V gene's germline CDR1 is MNHEY and CDR2 SMNVEV (reference sequence). The CDR3 sequence is 12 residues long.

The chain recombines TRBV7-3 with TRBJ2-3, with TRBD2 as a possible D gene (6 bases). V gave up 5 bases and J gave up 3 bases, with 9 bases separating them. The CDR3 covers 13 residues. CDR1 and CDR2 from the germline V gene are SGHTA and FQGTGA. This CDR3 reads CASSMTRTDTQYF. The CDR3 nucleotides are TGTGCCAGCAGCATGACTAGGACAGATACGCAGTATTTT.

The genes are TRBV6-5 and TRBJ2-7; 7 positions match TRBD1. V lost 4 bases and J lost 4; bases outside the gene matches: 10. Germline-derived CDR1 and CDR2 are MNHEY and SVGAGI. The length of the CDR3 is 15 residues. CDR3 coding DNA: TGTGCCAGCAGTTCCCAATTGACAGGGCTGTACGAGCAGTACTTC. As protein: CASSSQLTGLYEQYF.

This chain connects TRBV18 to TRBJ2-7, with D uncertain. Per the germline V gene, CDR1 is KGHSH and CDR2 is LQKENI. The CDR3 spans 15 residues. The germline V and J ends were trimmed by 3 bases and 4 bases, with 16 bases remaining between them. CDR3 in amino acids: CASSPAGSLPYEQYF. The CDR3 nucleotides are TGTGCCAGCTCACCTGCAGGATCACTTCCTTACGAGCAGTACTTC.

For the CDR3, the DNA is TGTGCCAGCAGCTTACGGCACTCGAACACTGAAGCTTTCTTT. Protein sequence: CASSLRHSNTEAFF. The gene calls are TRBV7-2 and TRBJ1-1; D unclear. The CDR3 is 14 amino acids. Per germline, CDR1 SGHTA and CDR2 FQGNSA. V was clipped by 2 bases and J by 1 base, with 8 bases between them.

As regards this clone: One end of the junction is discordant with germline, which a read error may explain. The rearrangement joins TRBV7-7 to TRBJ2-5; either TRBD1 or TRBD2 may supply D (6 bases each). The CDR3 length is 13 residues. Germline lookup yields CDR1 SSHAT and CDR2 FNYEAQ (reference sequence). The CDR3 here is CASSRGPQETQYF. As DNA, the CDR3 is TGTGCTAGCAGTCGGGGGCCCCAAGAGACCCAGTACTTC.

This chain joins TRBV7-9 and TRBJ2-7, with TRBD2 identical over 8 bases. The CDR3 spans 16 residues. J gave up 3 bases and V 3 bases, and 10 bases lay outside the gene matches. Germline CDR1 and CDR2: SEHNR and FQNEAQ (reference sequence). The CDR3 here is CASSFAGSGGNYEQYF. CDR3 bases: TGTGCCAGCAGCTTCGCAGGGAGCGGGGGCAACTACGAGCAGTACTTC.

The chain couples TRBV7-2 to TRBJ1-2; D is undetermined. Between the trimmed V and J ends, which lost 5 bases and 4 bases, there was a span of 8 bases. The CDR3 loop spans 12 amino acids. CDR1 SGHTA and CDR2 FQGNSA come from the germline V gene. CDR3 DNA: TGTGCCAGCAGCAAGGACGGCTATGGCTACACCTTC. This sequence encodes CASSKDGYGYTF.

The CDR3 nucleotides read TGCGCCAGCAGCTTGGAGGGACATGCCCTGGTCCCGGATACGCAGTATTTT. Its translation: CASSLEGHALVPDTQYF. The chain recombines TRBV5-1 with TRBJ2-3, with a weak D call TRBD1 (6 bases). CDR3 size: 17 residues. CDR1 is SGHRS, CDR2 YFSETQ, per germline. V lost 0 bases to trimming and J lost 6 bases, with 20 bases between them.

The chain links TRBV4-2 to TRBJ2-2; TRBD1 matches 7 bases. The length of the CDR3 is 16 residues. Germline V gene lookup returns CDR1 LGHNA and CDR2 YNFKEQ. The ends lost 2 bases at V and 6 bases at J; junction bases unmatched: 9. The CDR3 spells CASSQQQGMGAGELFF. The CDR3 nucleotides are TGTGCCAGCAGCCAACAACAGGGGATGGGGGCCGGGGAGCTGTTTTTT.

The chain joins TRBV6-5 to TRBJ2-7, with TRBD2 identical over 7 bases. Germline V gene data show CDR1 as MNHEY and CDR2 as SVGAGI. There are 13 residues in the CDR3. V lost 8 bases and J lost 1; bases outside the gene matches: 5. CDR3 sequence reads: CASLTSDSYEQYF. As DNA, the CDR3 is TGTGCCAGCTTAACTAGCGATTCCTACGAGCAGTACTTC.

This chain uses TRBV13 with TRBJ2-7, with no clear D. Trimming removed 5 bases at V and 5 bases at J, with 10 bases between. CDR1 and CDR2 from the germline V gene are PRHDT and FYEKMQ (reference sequence). The CDR3 sequence is 12 residues long. The CDR3 DNA is TGTGCCAGCAGCAGGGTCCCTGACGAGCAGTACTTC. Its translation is CASSRVPDEQYF. The whole variable domain, remainder taken from reference TRBV13 and TRBJ2-7, is AAGVIQSPRHLIKEKRETATLKCYPIPRHDTVYWYQQGPGQDPQFLISFYEKMQSDKGSIPDRFSAQQFSDYHSELNMSSLELGDSALYFCASSRVPDEQYFGPGTRLTVT.